The source of this T cell receptor beta chain is a study of T cell responses to AZD1222 COVID-19 vaccine. Whole-study findings and limits: Nearly half of spike-specific TCRs reportedly go after variant regions that carry no mutations. The peak T cell response came first, and repertoires were sampled only after it. It was only a handful of AZD1222 recipients who were seropositive at baseline. Donor demographics were predominantly white British with a female majority; clonal diversity may be underestimated.

Comment on this clone: Its antigen is undetermined.

The protocol was immunoSEQ multiplex PCR, while the TCRdb copy is restricted to in-frame clones and leaves out a portion. The table records approximately 100,000 clones, roughly 87% of them present only once. CDR3 length: 19 residues. The V gene's germline CDR1 is SNHLY and CDR2 FYNNEI. V lost 4 bases, J lost 0 bases, and 10 bases stayed unmatched. The receptor comes from an adult in good health. The rearrangement links TRBV2 to TRBJ1-4, with 11 bases lining up with TRBD1. The sample in question was peripheral blood, obtained on day 0 of AZD1222 vaccination. CDR3 amino acids: CASSAFIGTGGSTNEKLFF. The CDR3 nucleotides are TGTGCCAGCAGTGCGTTCATCGGGACAGGGGGATCAACTAATGAAAAACTGTTTTTT.